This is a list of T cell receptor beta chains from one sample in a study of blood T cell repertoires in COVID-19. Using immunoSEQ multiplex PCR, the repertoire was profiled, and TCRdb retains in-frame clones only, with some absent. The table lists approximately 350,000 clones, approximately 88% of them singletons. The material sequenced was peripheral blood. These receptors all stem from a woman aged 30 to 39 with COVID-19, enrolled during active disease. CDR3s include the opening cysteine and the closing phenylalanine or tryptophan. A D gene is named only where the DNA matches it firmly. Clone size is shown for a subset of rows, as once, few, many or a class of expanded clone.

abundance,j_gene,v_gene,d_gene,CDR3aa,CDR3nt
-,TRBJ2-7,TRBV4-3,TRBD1,CASSQDGTGESYEQYF,TGCGCCAGCAGCCAAGACGGGACAGGGGAATCATACGAGCAGTACTTC
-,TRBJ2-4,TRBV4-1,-,CASSQEQGLSNIQYF,TGCGCCAGCAGCCAAGAGCAGGGCTTGTCGAACATTCAGTACTTC
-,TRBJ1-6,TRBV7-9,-,CASSSWEKGSRLLLPLHF,TGTGCCAGCAGCTCCTGGGAAAAGGGGTCCAGGCTTCTTCTGCCCCTCCACTTT
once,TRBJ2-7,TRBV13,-,CASSLGHREFYEQYF,TGTGCCAGCAGCTTAGGACACAGGGAATTCTACGAGCAGTACTTC
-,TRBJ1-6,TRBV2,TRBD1,CASRARGQGSYNSPLHF,TGTGCCAGCAGGGCCAGGGGGCAAGGGTCCTATAATTCACCCCTCCACTTT
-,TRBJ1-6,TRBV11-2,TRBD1,CASSLTGTGVPSPLHF,TGTGCCAGCAGCCTAACCGGGACAGGGGTACCTTCACCCCTCCACTTT
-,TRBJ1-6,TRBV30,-,CAWSAGNSPLHF,TGTGCCTGGAGTGCGGGTAATTCACCCCTCCACTTT
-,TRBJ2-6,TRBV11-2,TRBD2,CASSPLFGGGARGANVLTF,TGTGCCAGCAGCCCACTTTTTGGCGGGGGGGCCCGTGGGGCCAACGTCCTGACTTTC
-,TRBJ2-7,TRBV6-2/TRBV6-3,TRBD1,CASSYLTGAHEQYF,TGTGCCAGCAGCTATTTAACAGGGGCCCACGAGCAGTACTTC
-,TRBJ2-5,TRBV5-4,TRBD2,CASSLNSAGVETQYF,TGTGCCAGCAGCTTAAACTCAGCGGGAGTAGAGACCCAGTACTTC
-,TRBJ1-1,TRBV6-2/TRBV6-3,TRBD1,CASSPQDREYTEAFF,TGTGCCAGCAGTCCCCAGGACAGGGAGTACACTGAAGCTTTCTTT
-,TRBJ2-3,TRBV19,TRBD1,CASRKDRATDTQYF,TGTGCCAGCCGAAAGGACAGGGCCACAGATACGCAGTATTTT